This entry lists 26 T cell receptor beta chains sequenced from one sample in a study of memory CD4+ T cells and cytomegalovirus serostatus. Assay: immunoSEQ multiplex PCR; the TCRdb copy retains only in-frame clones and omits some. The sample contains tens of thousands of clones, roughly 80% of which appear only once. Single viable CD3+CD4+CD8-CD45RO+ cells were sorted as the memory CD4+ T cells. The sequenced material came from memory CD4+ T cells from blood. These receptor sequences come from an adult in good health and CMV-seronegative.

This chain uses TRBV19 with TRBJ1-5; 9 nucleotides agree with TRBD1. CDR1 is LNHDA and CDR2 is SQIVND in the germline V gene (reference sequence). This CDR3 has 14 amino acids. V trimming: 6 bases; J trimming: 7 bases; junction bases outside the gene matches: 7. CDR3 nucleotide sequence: TGTGCCAGTAGCGTGGACAGGGGAGGACAGCCCCAGCATTTT. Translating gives CASSVDRGGQPQHF. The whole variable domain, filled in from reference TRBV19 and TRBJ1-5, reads DGGITQSPKYLFRKEGQNVTLSCEQNLNHDAMYWYRQDPGQGLRLIYYSQIVNDFQKGDIAEGYSVSREKKESFPLTVTSAQKNPTAFYLCASSVDRGGQPQHFGDGTRLSIL.

DNA for the CDR3: TGCGCCAGCAGCTTGGCCGGGGGACGAAATGAAAAACTGTTTTTT. It encodes CASSLAGGRNEKLFF. This rearrangement joins TRBV5-1 to TRBJ1-4; maybe TRBD1 (5 bases). The CDR3 sequence is 15 residues long. Germline lookup yields CDR1 SGHRS and CDR2 YFSETQ. V lost 0 bases and J lost 5, with 11 bases in between.

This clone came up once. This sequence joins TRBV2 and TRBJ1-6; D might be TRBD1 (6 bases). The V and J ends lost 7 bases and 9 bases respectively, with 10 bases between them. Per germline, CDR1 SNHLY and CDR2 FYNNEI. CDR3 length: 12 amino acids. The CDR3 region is CASKQGSSPLHF. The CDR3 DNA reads TGTGCCAGCAAACAGGGAAGTTCACCCCTCCACTTT. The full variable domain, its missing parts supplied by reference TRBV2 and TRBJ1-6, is EPEVTQTPSHQVTQMGQEVILRCVPISNHLYFYWYRQILGQKVEFLVSFYNNEISEKSEIFDDQFSVERPDGSNFTLKIRSTKLEDSAMYFCASKQGSSPLHFGNGTRLTVT.

CDR3 bases: TGTGCCAGCACTCTTACAGGGTTGGGAGAAGAAAAACTGTTTTTT. Residues: CASTLTGLGEEKLFF. The rearrangement uses TRBV2 and TRBJ1-4, with D possibly being TRBD1 (6 bases). CDR1 is SNHLY, CDR2 FYNNEI, per germline. V gave up 7 bases and J gave up 8 bases, with 20 bases separating them. The CDR3 has 15 residues.

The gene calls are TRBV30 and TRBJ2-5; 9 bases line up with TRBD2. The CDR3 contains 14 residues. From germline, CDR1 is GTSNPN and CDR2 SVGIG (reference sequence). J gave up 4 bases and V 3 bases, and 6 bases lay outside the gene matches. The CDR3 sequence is CAWRPRLAAETQYF. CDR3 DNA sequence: TGTGCCTGGAGGCCCCGACTAGCGGCAGAGACCCAGTACTTC.

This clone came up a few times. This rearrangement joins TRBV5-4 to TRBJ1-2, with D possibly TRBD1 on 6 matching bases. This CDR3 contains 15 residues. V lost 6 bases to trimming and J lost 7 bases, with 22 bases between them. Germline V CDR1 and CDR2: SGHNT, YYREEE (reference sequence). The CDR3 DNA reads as TGTGCCAGCACCTTAGGGAACAGGGAGGTATCTGGCTACACCTTC. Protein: CASTLGNREVSGYTF.

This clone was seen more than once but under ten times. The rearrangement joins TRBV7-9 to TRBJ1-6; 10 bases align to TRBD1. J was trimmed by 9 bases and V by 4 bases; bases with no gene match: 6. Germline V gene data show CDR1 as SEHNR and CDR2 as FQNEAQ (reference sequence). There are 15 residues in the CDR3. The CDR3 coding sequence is TGTGCCAGCAGCTCCGGACAGGGGGTTACTTCACCCCTCCACTTT. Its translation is CASSSGQGVTSPLHF.

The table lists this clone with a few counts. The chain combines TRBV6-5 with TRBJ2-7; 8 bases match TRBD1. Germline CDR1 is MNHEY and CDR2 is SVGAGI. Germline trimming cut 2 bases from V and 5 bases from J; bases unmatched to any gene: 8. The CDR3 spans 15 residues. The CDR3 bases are TGTGCCAGCAGTTACGGCGGACAGGGTAAAGACGAGCAGTACTTC. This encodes CASSYGGQGKDEQYF.

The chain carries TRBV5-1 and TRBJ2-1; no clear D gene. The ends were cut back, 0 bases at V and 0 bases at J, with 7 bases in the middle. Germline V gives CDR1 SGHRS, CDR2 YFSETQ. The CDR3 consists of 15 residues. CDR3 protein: CASSLGRSSYNEQFF. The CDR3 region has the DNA TGCGCCAGCAGCTTGGGGCGGAGCTCCTACAATGAGCAGTTCTTC. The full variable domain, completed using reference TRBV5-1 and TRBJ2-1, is KAGVTQTPRYLIKTRGQQVTLSCSPISGHRSVSWYQQTPGQGLQFLFEYFSETQRNKGNFPGRFSGRQFSNSRSEMNVSTLELGDSALYLCASSLGRSSYNEQFFGPGTRLTVL.

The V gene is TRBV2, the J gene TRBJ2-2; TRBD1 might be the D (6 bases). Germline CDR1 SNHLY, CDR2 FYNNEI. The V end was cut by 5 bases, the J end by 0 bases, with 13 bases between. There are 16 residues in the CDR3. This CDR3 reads CASSIQGMPNTGELFF. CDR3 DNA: TGTGCCAGCAGTATACAGGGAATGCCGAACACCGGGGAGCTGTTTTTT. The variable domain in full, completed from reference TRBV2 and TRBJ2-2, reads EPEVTQTPSHQVTQMGQEVILRCVPISNHLYFYWYRQILGQKVEFLVSFYNNEISEKSEIFDDQFSVERPDGSNFTLKIRSTKLEDSAMYFCASSIQGMPNTGELFFGEGSRLTVL.

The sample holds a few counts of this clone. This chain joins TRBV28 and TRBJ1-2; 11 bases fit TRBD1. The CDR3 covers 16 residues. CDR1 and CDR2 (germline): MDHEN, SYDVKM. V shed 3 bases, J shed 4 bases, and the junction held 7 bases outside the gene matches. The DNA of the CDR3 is TGTGCCAGCAGTTTTCCAAGGACAGGGGGCAGCTATGGCTACACCTTC. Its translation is CASSFPRTGGSYGYTF.

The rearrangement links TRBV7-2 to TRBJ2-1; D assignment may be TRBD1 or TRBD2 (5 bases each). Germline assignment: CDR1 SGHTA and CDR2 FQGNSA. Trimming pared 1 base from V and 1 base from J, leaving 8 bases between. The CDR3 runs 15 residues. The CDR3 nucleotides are TGTGCCAGCAGCTTAGAAGGGACGTCCTACAATGAGCAGTTCTTC. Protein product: CASSLEGTSYNEQFF. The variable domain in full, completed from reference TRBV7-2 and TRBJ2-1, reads GAGVSQSPSNKVTEKGKDVELRCDPISGHTALYWYRQSLGQGLEFLIYFQGNSAPDKSGLPSDRFSAERTGGSVSTLTIQRTQQEDSAVYLCASSLEGTSYNEQFFGPGTRLTVL.

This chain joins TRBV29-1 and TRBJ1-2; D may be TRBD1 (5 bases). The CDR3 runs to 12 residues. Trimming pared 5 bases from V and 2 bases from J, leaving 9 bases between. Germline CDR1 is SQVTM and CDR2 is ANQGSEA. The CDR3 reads CSVYSGNYGYTF. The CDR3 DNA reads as TGCAGCGTTTATTCAGGGAACTATGGCTACACCTTC.

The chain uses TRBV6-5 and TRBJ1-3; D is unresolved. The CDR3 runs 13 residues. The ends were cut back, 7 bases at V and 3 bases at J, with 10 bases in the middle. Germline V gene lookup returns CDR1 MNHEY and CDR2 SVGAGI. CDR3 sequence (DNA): TGTGCCAGCACAGCTCCGAGTGGAAACACCATATATTTT. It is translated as CASTAPSGNTIYF.

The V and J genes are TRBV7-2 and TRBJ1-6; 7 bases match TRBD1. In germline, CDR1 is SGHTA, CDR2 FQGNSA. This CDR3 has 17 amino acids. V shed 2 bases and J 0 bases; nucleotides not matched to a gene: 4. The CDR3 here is CASSLMGQNSYNSPLHF. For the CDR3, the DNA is TGTGCCAGCAGCTTAATGGGACAGAACTCCTATAATTCACCCCTCCACTTT.

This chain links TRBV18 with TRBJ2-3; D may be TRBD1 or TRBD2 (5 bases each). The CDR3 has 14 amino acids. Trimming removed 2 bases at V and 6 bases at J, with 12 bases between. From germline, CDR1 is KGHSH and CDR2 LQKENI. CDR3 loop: CASSPNRGADTQYF. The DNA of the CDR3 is TGTGCCAGCTCACCAAACCGGGGCGCCGATACGCAGTATTTT.

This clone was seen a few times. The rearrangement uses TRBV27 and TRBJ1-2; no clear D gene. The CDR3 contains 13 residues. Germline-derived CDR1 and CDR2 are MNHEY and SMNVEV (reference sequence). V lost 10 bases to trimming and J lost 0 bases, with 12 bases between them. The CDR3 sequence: CATSYRANYGYTF. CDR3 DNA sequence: TGTGCCACCTCGTATAGGGCTAACTATGGCTACACCTTC.

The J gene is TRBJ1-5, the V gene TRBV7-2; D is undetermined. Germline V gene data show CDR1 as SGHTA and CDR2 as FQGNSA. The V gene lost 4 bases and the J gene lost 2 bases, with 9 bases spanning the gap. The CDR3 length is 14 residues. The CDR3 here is CASSSRDGNQPQHF. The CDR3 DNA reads TGTGCCAGCAGCTCCCGGGATGGCAATCAGCCCCAGCATTTT.

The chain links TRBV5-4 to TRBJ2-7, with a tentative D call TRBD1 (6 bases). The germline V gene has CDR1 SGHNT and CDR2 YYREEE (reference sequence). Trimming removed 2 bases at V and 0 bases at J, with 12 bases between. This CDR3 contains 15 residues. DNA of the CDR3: TGTGCCAGCAGCTTCCGACAGGACAGCTCCTACGAGCAGTACTTC. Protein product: CASSFRQDSSYEQYF.

The chain's CDR3 is CASSPGGGFNEQFF. CDR3 in DNA: TGCGCCAGCAGCCCGGGCGGGGGATTCAATGAGCAGTTCTTC. The chain combines TRBV5-1 with TRBJ2-1; 7 nucleotides agree with TRBD2. With V trimmed by 4 bases and J by 6 bases, 7 bases remained unmatched. CDR3 length: 14 amino acids. The germline gives CDR1 SGHRS, CDR2 YFSETQ.

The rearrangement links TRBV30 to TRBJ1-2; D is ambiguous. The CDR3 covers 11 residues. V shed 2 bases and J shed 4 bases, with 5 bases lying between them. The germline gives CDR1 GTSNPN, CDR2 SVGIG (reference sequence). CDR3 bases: TGTGCCTGGAGTTTTGGCTATGGCTACACCTTC. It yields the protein CAWSFGYGYTF.

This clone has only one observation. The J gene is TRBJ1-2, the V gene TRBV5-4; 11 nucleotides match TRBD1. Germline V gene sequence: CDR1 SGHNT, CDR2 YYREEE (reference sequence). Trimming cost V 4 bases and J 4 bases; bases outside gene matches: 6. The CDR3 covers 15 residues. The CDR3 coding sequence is TGTGCCAGCAGCCACGCCGGGACAGGGGGCTATGGCTACACCTTC. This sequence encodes CASSHAGTGGYGYTF.

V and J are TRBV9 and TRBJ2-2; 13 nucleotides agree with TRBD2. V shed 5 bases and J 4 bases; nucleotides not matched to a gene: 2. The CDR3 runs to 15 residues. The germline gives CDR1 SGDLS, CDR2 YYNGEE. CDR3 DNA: TGTGCCAGCAGGAGGACTAGCGGGAGCACCGGGGAGCTGTTTTTT. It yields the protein CASRRTSGSTGELFF.

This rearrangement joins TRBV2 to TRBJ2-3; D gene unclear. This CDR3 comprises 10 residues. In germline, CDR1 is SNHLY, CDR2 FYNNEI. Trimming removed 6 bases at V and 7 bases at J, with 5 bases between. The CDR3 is CASRLHTQYF. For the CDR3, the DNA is TGTGCCAGCAGGTTACATACGCAGTATTTT.

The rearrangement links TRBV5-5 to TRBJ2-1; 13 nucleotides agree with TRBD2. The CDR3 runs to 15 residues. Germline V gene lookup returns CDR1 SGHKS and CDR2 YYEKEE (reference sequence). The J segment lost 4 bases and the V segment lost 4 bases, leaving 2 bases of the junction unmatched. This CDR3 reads CASSGLAGAYNEQFF. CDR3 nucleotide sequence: TGTGCCAGCAGCGGACTAGCGGGGGCGTACAATGAGCAGTTCTTC.

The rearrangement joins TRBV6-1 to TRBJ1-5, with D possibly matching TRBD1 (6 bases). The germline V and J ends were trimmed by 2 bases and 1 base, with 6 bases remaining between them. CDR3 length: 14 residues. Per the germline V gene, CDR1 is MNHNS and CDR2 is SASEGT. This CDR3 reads CASSEQGSNQPQHF. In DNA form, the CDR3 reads TGTGCCAGCAGTGAACAGGGGAGCAATCAGCCCCAGCATTTT.